This T cell receptor beta chain was captured by sequencing in a study of blood T cell repertoires in COVID-19. Study background: Collection of acute and convalescent COVID-19 samples took place in the United States, Italy and Spain. T cells, B-cell-depleted T cells, or PBMCs provided the cDNA or gDNA that served as material.

As handled by the study authors: Scientists estimated how many nucleated cells there were by amplifying reference gene primers. The protocol was immunoSEQ multiplex PCR, while the TCRdb copy is restricted to in-frame clones and leaves out a portion. The DNA was the basis for D and trimming; V, J and clone size are from that table. The table includes approximately 410,000 clones, roughly 89% detected once. Germline V gene data show CDR1 as MNHEY and CDR2 as SMNVEV (reference sequence). Trimming removed 2 bases from V and 4 bases from J; junction bases left unmatched: 2. The CDR3 extends over 14 amino acids.

The rearrangement joins TRBV27 to TRBJ2-3, with 8 bases identical to TRBD2. This sequence originates from a woman aged 25 to 39 with active or convalescent COVID-19. The sample comprised peripheral blood. CDR3 protein: CASSLAGGADTQYF. In nucleotides, the CDR3 is TGTGCCAGCAGTTTAGCGGGAGGAGCAGATACGCAGTATTTT.